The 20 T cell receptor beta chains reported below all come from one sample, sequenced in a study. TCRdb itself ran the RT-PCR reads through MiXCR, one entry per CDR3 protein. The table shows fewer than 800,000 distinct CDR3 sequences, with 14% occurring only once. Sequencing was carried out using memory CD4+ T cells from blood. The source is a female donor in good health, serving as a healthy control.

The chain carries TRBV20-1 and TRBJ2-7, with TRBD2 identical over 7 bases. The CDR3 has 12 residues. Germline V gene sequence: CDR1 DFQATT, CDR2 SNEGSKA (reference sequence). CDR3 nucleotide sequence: TGCAGCAACCCGGGGGGCTCCTACGAGCAGTACTTC. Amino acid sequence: CSNPGGSYEQYF.

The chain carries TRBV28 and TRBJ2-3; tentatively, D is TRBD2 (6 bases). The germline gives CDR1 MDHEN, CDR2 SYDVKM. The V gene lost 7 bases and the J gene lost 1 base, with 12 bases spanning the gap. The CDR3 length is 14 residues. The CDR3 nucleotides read TGTGCCAGCAATCCCGGGACTCGCACAGATACGCAGTATTTT. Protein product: CASNPGTRTDTQYF. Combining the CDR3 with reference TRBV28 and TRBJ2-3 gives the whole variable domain DVKVTQSSRYLVKRTGEKVFLECVQDMDHENMFWYRQDPGLGLRLIYFSYDVKMKEKGDIPEGYSVSREKKERFSLILESASTNQTSMYLCASNPGTRTDTQYFGPGTRLTVL.

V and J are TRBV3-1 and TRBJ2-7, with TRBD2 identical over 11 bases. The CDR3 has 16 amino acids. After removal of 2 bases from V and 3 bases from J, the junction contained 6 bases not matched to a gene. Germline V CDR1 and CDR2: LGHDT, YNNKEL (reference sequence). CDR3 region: CASSQSLAGEFYEQYF. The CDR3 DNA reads TGTGCCAGCAGCCAATCACTAGCGGGAGAGTTCTACGAGCAGTACTTC.

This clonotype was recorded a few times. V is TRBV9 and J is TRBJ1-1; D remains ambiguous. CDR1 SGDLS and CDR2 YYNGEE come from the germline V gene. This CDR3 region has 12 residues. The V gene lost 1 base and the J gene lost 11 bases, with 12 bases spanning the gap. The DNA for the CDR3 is TGTGCCAGCAGCGTATTGAGGGTCAAGGCTTTCTTT. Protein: CASSVLRVKAFF.

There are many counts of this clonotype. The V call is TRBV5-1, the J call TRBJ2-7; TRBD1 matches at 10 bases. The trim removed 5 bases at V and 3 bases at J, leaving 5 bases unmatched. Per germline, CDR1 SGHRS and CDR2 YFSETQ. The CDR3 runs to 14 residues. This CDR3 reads CASSSDRGNYEQYF. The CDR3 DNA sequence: TGCGCCAGCAGTTCGGACAGGGGGAACTACGAGCAGTACTTC.

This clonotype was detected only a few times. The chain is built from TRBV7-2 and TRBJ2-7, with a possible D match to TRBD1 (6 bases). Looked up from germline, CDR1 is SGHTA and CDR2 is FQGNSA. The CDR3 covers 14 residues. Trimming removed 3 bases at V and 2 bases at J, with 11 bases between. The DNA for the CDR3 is TGTGCCAGCAGCTTCGGGACACGGACCTACGAGCAGTACTTC. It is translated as CASSFGTRTYEQYF. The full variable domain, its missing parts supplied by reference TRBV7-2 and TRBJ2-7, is GAGVSQSPSNKVTEKGKDVELRCDPISGHTALYWYRQSLGQGLEFLIYFQGNSAPDKSGLPSDRFSAERTGGSVSTLTIQRTQQEDSAVYLCASSFGTRTYEQYFGPGTRLTVT.

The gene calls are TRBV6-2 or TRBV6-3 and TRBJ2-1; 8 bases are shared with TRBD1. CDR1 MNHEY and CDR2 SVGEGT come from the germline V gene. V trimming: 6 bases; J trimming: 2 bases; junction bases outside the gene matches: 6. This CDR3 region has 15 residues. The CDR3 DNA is TGTGCCAGCAGACCCGGGACAGGTACCTACAATGAGCAGTTCTTC. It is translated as CASRPGTGTYNEQFF.

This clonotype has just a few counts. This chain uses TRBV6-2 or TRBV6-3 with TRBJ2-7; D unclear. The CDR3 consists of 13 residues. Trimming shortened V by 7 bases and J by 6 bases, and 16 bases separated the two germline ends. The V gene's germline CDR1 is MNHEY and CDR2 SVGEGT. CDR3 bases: TGTGCCAGCACCACACCCGCTGGGCCCGAGCAGTACTTC. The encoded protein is CASTTPAGPEQYF.

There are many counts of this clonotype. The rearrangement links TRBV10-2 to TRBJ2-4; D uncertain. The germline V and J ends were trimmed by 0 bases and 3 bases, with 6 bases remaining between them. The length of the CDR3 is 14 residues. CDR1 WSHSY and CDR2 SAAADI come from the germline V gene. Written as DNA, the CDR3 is TGCGCCAGCAGTGAGTCCCAGCTCAAAAACATTCAGTACTTC. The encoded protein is CASSESQLKNIQYF.

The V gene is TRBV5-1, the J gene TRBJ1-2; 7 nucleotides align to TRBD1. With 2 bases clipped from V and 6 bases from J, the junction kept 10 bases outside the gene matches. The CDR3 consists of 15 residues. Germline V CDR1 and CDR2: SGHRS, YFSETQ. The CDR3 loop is CASSFEAGGVNGYTF. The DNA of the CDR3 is TGCGCCAGCAGCTTTGAGGCAGGGGGTGTAAATGGCTACACCTTC.

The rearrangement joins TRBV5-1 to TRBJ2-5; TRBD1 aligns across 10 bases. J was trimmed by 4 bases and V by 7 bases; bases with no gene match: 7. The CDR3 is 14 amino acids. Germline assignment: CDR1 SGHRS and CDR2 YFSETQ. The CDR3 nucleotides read TGCGCCAGCTCGATGGGGACAGGGGTAGAGACCCAGTACTTC. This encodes CASSMGTGVETQYF.

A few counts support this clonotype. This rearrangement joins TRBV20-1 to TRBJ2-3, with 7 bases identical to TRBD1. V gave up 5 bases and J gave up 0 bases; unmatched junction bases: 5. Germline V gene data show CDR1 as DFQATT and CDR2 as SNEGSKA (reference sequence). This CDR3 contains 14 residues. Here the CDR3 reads CSARQGLSTDTQYF. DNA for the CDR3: TGCAGTGCTCGACAGGGCCTAAGCACAGATACGCAGTATTTT.

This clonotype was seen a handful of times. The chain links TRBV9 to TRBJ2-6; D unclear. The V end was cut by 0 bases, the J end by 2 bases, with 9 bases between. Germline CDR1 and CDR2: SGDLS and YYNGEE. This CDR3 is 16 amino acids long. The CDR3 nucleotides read TGTGCCAGCAGCGTAGCGGTGGGTGCTGGGGCCAACGTCCTGACTTTC. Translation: CASSVAVGAGANVLTF.

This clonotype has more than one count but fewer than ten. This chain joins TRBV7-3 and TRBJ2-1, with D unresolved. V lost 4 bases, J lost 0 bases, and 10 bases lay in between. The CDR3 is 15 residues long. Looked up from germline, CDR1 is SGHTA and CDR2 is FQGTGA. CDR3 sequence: CASSSPAVSYNEQFF. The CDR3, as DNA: TGTGCCAGCAGCTCCCCGGCGGTCTCCTACAATGAGCAGTTCTTC.

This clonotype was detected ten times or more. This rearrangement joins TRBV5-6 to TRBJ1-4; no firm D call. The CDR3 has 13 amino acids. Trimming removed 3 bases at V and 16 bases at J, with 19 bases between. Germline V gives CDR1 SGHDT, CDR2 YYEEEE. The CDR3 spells CASSSTLVGVPFF. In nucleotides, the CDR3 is TGTGCCAGCAGCTCGACCCTGGTCGGGGTACCGTTTTTT.

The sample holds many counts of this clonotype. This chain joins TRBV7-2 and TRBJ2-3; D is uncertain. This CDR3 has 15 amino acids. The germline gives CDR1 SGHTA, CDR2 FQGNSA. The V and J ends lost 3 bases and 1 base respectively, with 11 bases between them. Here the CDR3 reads CASSFATTGTDTQYF. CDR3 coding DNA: TGTGCCAGCAGCTTCGCGACCACCGGCACAGATACGCAGTATTTT.

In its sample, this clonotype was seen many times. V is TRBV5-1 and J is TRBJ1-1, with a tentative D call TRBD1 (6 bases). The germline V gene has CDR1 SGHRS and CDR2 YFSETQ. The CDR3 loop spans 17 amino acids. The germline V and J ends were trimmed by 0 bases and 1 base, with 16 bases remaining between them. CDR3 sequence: CASSLDVVRGSNTEAFF. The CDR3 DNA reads TGCGCCAGCAGCTTGGACGTGGTCAGGGGATCGAACACTGAAGCTTTCTTT.

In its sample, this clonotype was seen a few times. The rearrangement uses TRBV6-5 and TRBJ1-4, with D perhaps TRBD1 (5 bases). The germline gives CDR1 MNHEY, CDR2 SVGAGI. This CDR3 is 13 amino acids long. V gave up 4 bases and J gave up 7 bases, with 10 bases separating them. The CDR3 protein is CASSSGRGEKLFF. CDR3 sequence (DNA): TGTGCCAGCAGTTCCGGGAGGGGTGAAAAACTGTTTTTT.

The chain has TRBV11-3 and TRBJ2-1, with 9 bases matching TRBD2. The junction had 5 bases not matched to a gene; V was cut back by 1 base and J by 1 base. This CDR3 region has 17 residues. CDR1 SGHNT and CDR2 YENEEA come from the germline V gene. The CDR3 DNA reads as TGTGCCAGCAGCTTAGGTGGCACTAGCGGGTCCTACAATGAGCAGTTCTTC. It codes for CASSLGGTSGSYNEQFF.

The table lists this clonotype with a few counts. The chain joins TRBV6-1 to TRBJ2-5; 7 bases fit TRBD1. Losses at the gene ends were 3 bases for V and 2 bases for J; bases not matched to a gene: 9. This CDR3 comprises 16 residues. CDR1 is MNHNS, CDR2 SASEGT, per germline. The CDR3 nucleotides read TGTGCCAGCAGTGACTACCGACAGGGTCGTCAAGAGACCCAGTACTTC. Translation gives CASSDYRQGRQETQYF.